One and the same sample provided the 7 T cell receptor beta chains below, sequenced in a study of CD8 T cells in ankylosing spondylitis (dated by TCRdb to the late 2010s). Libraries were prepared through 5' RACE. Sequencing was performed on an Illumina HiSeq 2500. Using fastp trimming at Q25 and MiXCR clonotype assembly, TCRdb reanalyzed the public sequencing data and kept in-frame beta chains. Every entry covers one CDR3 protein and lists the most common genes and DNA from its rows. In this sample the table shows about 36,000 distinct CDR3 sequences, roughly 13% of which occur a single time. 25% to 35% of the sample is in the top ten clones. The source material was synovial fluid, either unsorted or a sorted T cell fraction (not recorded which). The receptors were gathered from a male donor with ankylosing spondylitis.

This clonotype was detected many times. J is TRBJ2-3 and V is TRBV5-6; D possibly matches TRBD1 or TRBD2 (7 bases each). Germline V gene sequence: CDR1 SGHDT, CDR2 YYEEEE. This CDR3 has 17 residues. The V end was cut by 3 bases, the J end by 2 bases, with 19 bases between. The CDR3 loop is CASSWGQRDTITDTQYF. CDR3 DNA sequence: TGTGCCAGCAGCTGGGGACAGCGGGACACAATCACAGATACGCAGTATTTT. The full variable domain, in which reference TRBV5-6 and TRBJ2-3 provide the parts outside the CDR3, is DAGVTQSPTHLIKTRGQQVTLRCSPKSGHDTVSWYQQALGQGPQFIFQYYEEEERQRGNFPDRFSGHQFPNYSSELNVNALLLGDSALYLCASSWGQRDTITDTQYFGPGTRLTVL.

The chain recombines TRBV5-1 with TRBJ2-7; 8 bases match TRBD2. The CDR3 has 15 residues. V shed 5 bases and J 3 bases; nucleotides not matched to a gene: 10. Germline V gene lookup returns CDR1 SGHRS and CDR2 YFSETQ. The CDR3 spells CASRSGGTDNYEQYF. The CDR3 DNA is TGCGCCAGCAGATCGGGGGGGACGGACAACTACGAGCAGTACTTC.

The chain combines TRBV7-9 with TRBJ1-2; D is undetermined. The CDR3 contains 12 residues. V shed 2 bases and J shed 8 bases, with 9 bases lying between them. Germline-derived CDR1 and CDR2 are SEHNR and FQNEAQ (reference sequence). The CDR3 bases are TGTGCCAGCAGCTTATGGCTATCGGGCTACACCTTC. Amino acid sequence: CASSLWLSGYTF.

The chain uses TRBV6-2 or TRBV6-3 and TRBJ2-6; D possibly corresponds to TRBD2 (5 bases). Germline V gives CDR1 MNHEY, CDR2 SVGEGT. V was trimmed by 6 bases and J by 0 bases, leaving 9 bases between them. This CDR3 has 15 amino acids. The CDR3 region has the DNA TGTGCCAGCAGGAGGAGGACCTCTGGGGCCAACGTCCTGACTTTC. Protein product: CASRRRTSGANVLTF.

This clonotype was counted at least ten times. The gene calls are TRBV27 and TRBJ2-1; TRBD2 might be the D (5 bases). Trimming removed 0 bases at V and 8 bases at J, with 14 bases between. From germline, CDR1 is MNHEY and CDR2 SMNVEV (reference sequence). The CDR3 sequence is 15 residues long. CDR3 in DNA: TGTGCCAGCAGTTTATCGCTAGCTGGGTTTTATGAGCAGTTCTTC. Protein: CASSLSLAGFYEQFF.

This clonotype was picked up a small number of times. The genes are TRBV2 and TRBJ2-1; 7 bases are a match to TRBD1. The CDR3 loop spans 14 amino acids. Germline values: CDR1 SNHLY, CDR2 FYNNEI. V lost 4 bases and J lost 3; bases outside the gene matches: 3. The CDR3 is CASSGQGLYNEQFF. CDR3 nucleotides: TGTGCCAGCAGTGGACAGGGCCTCTACAATGAGCAGTTCTTC.

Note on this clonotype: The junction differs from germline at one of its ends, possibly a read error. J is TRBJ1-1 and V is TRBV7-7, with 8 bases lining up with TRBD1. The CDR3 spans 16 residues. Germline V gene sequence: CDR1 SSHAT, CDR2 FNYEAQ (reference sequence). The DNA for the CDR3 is TGTGCTAGCAGCTTAAGATGTCCGGACAGGGTATATTTAGCTTTCTTT. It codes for CASSLRCPDRVYLAFF.